The 7 T cell receptor beta chains reported below all come from one sample, sequenced in a study of blood T cell repertoires in COVID-19. TCRdb's copy holds only in-frame clones and misses some; the assay was immunoSEQ multiplex PCR. This table has about 250,000 clones, over 75% appearing once. Material for sequencing was peripheral blood. All receptors derive from a woman under 40 with acute or convalescent COVID-19.

The V call is TRBV29-1, the J call TRBJ1-3, with D possibly matching TRBD1 (5 bases). Germline lookup yields CDR1 SQVTM and CDR2 ANQGSEA. Trimming cost V 6 bases and J 3 bases, with 15 bases left between them. CDR3 length equals 14 residues. CDR3 coding DNA: TGCAGCGTGGTGATGCGGGGGGTTGGAAACACCATATATTTT. Amino acid sequence: CSVVMRGVGNTIYF. The full variable domain, rest sourced from reference TRBV29-1 and TRBJ1-3, is SAVISQKPSRDICQRGTSLTIQCQVDSQVTMMFWYRQQPGQSLTLIATANQGSEATYESGFVIDKFPISRPNLTFSTLTVSNMSPEDSSIYLCSVVMRGVGNTIYFGEGSWLTVV.

The V gene is TRBV5-1, the J gene TRBJ1-6, with D unresolved. Germline CDR1 reads SGHRS; CDR2 reads YFSETQ. This CDR3 is built from 15 residues. V was shortened by 5 bases and J by 4 bases, with 13 bases between the two germline ends. The CDR3 spells CASRYSTPYNSPLHF. CDR3 coding DNA: TGCGCCAGCAGATACTCGACACCTTATAATTCACCCCTCCACTTT.

The chain recombines TRBV29-1 with TRBJ1-4; D is undetermined. The CDR3 has 14 amino acids. Germline V gene lookup returns CDR1 SQVTM and CDR2 ANQGSEA. Trimming removed 7 bases at V and 8 bases at J, with 20 bases between. This CDR3 is CSATASEGKEKLFF. CDR3 DNA sequence: TGCAGCGCTACGGCGTCGGAGGGAAAGGAAAAACTGTTTTTT.

This chain uses TRBV10-1 with TRBJ2-2; 8 bases map to TRBD2. With 6 bases clipped from V and 3 bases from J, the junction kept 9 bases outside the gene matches. Per germline, CDR1 WNHNN and CDR2 SYGVQD (reference sequence). The CDR3 totals 16 residues. The CDR3 DNA follows: TGCGCCAGCAGCATAGCGGGGCCTCCCGACACCGGGGAGCTGTTTTTT. Its translation is CASSIAGPPDTGELFF.

The chain employs TRBV7-2 and TRBJ2-5; D not resolved. V was trimmed by 1 base and J by 1 base, leaving 7 bases between them. The length of the CDR3 is 14 residues. The V gene's germline CDR1 is SGHTA and CDR2 FQGNSA. The CDR3 is CASSLVPGQETQYF. The CDR3 nucleotides are TGTGCCAGCAGCTTAGTTCCAGGCCAAGAGACCCAGTACTTC.

CDR3 sequence: CAWSVDRAAYNEQFF. CDR3 coding DNA: TGTGCCTGGAGTGTGGACAGGGCGGCCTACAATGAGCAGTTCTTC. This rearrangement joins TRBV30 to TRBJ2-1; 8 nucleotides match TRBD1. From germline, CDR1 is GTSNPN and CDR2 SVGIG (reference sequence). Trimming removed 0 bases from V and 2 bases from J; junction bases left unmatched: 3. The CDR3 is 15 amino acids.

This clone was seen only a few times. The V call is TRBV10-3, the J call TRBJ2-2; 7 positions match TRBD2. Trimming at V came to 4 bases and at J to 3 bases, leaving 5 bases not matched to a gene. The CDR3 loop spans 15 amino acids. Germline CDR1 and CDR2: ENHRY and SYGVKD. The CDR3 DNA follows: TGTGCCATCAGTGGTGGTCGGGAGGACACCGGGGAGCTGTTTTTT. Its protein is CAISGGREDTGELFF.